These 3 T cell receptor beta chains originate from one sample sequenced in a study of a mutant IDH1 vaccine in newly diagnosed glioma. Sequenced by immunoSEQ multiplex PCR; TCRdb stores in-frame clones only, minus some. There are tens of thousands of clones in the sample; 93% occur only once, and 0.95% to 1.5% lies in the top ten. Time point indicated: baseline, week 1 (first vaccination visit). As for treatment: pre-vaccination baseline after standard-of-care therapy. Sequences were derived from PBMCs, sampled from a glioma patient treated with radiotherapy, temozolomide or both. These receptors all come from a man aged 35 to 55 with glioma.

This clone was recorded only once. The chain recombines TRBV27 with TRBJ2-7; 7 nucleotides match TRBD2. The V gene end was trimmed by 11 bases and the J gene end by 4 bases; junction bases not matched to a gene: 2. The CDR3 contains 10 residues. Germline V gene sequence: CDR1 MNHEY, CDR2 SMNVEV (reference sequence). For the CDR3, the DNA is TGTGCCGCGGGGGTTTACGAGCAGTACTTC. This encodes CAAGVYEQYF.

This chain links TRBV4-1 with TRBJ1-5; D perhaps matches TRBD1 (5 bases). Germline-derived CDR1 and CDR2 are MGHRA and YSYEKL. The CDR3 length is 15 residues. Trimming removed 1 base at V and 11 bases at J, with 18 bases between. The CDR3 region is CASSQVVAFRGAQHF. CDR3 nucleotides: TGCGCCAGCAGCCAAGTGGTAGCCTTCCGAGGGGCCCAGCATTTT.

This clone came up once. The chain joins TRBV19 to TRBJ1-3, with D unclear. The length of the CDR3 is 15 residues. Trimming left V 3 bases short and J 4 bases short, with 13 bases between. CDR1 and CDR2 (germline): LNHDA, SQIVND (reference sequence). The CDR3 region has the DNA TGTGCCAGTAGTATCCGGAGTCTGAGAGGAAACACCATATATTTT. Residues: CASSIRSLRGNTIYF.